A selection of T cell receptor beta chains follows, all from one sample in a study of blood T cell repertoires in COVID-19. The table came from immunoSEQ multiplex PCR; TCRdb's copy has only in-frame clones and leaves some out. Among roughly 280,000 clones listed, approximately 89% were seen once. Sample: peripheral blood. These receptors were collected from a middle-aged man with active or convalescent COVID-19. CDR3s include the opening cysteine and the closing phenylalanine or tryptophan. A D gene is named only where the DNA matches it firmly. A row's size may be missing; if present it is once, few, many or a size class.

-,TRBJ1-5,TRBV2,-,TGTGCCAGCAGTGAAGCACGAGGGAGCCAGCCCCAGCATTTT,CASSEARGSQPQHF
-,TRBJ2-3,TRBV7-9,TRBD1,TGTGCCAGCAGCAGCCGGGTATCTAACAGGGGGCGGTTAGGAGATACGCAGTATTTT,CASSSRVSNRGRLGDTQYF
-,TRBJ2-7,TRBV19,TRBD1,TGTGCCAGTTCTCCGGGACAGGGGGCCGCCTACGAGCAGTACTTC,CASSPGQGAAYEQYF
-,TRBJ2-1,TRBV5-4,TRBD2,TGTGCCAGCAGCTTGAGCGGGAATGTTGAGCAGTTCTTC,CASSLSGNVEQFF
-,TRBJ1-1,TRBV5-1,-,TGCGCCAGCAGTTCCACAATTGAAGCTTTCTTT,CASSSTIEAFF
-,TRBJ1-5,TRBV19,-,TGTGCCAGTAGTATGATGGGGGGGGGCGTACAGCCCCAGCATTTT,CASSMMGGGVQPQHF
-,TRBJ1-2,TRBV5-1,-,TGCGCCAGCAGCGGGGACGGGAGCCCTCCCCGCTACACCTTC,CASSGDGSPPRYTF
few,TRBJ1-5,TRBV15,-,TGTGCCACCAGCTCCCTGGTGATCAGACAGGATGGAAAGGGCAATCAGCCCCAGCATTTT,CATSSLVIRQDGKGNQPQHF
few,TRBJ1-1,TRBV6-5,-,TGTGCCAGCATTGGCAGTTCTTTCACTGAAGCTTTCTTT,CASIGSSFTEAFF
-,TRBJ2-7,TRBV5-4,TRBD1,TGTGCCAGCAGTTCACGACAGGGGGCCTACGAGCAGTACTTC,CASSSRQGAYEQYF
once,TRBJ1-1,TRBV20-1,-,TGCAGTGCTCCGTTGAACACTGAAGCTTTCTTT,CSAPLNTEAFF
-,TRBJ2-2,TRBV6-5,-,TGTGCCAGCAGTTTTGGAGACACCGGGGAGCTGTTTTTT,CASSFGDTGELFF
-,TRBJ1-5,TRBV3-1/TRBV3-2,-,TGTGCCAGCAGCCAAGGACAGACATATAGCAATCAGCCCCAGCATTTT,CASSQGQTYSNQPQHF
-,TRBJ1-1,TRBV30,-,TGTGCCTGGAGCTTCCTGAACACTGAAGCTTTCTTT,CAWSFLNTEAFF
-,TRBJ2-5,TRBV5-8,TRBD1,TGTGCCAGCAGCCTCCTGGGACAGCTTCAAGAGACCCAGTACTTC,CASSLLGQLQETQYF
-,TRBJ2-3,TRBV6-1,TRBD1,TGTGCCAGCAGTGAATATGGCCACAGGGGGCGGGCAGATACGCAGTATTTT,CASSEYGHRGRADTQYF
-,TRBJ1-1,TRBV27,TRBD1,TGTGCCAGCAATGTGGGGACAGGGTTCCCTGAAGCTTTCTTT,CASNVGTGFPEAFF
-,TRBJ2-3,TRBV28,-,TGTGCCAGCAGTTTGGGGGGGGCTCTCACAGATACGCAGTATTTT,CASSLGGALTDTQYF
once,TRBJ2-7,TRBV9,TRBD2,TGTGCCAGCAGCGCGACTAGCGGGAGGGCCTCCGAGCAGTACTTC,CASSATSGRASEQYF
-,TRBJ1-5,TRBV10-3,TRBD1,TGTGCCATCAGTGAACGAACAGGGGGGGAGCCCCAGCATTTT,CAISERTGGEPQHF
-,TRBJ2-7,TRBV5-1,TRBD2,TGCGCCAGCAGCTTTTTGGGACTAGCGGGACACGAGCAGTACTTC,CASSFLGLAGHEQYF
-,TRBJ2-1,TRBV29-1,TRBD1,TGCAGCGTTGGTGACAGGGGCATACGATACAATGAGCAGTTCTTC,CSVGDRGIRYNEQFF
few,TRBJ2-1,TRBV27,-,TGTGCCAGCAGTTTCTCCCAGCGGGCTAACAATGAGCAGTTCTTC,CASSFSQRANNEQFF
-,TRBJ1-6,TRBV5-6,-,TGTGCCAGCAGCTTGGCGAACAGGGCTTCCTATAATTCACCCCTCCACTTT,CASSLANRASYNSPLHF
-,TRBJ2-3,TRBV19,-,TGTGCCAGTAGCCCGGGCAGGGTTACAGATACGCAGTATTTT,CASSPGRVTDTQYF
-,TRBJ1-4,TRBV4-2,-,TGTGCCAGCAGCCAAGAAGGGCAGGGGAATGAAAAACTGTTTTTT,CASSQEGQGNEKLFF
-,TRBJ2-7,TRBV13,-,TGTGCCAGCAGCTTAGGCCGGGATGGAGGGGCTTACGAGCAGTACTTC,CASSLGRDGGAYEQYF
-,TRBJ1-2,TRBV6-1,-,TGTGCCAGCAGTGAAGGTCAATCCACCTATAATGGCTACACCTTC,CASSEGQSTYNGYTF
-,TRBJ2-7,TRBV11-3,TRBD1,TGTGCCAGCACCAGGGACAGGAGCCCCGAGCAGTACTTC,CASTRDRSPEQYF
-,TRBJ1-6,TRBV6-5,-,TGTGCCAGCAGTTACCCTACGGACAGAACTGGAGCGACCCTCCACTTT,CASSYPTDRTGATLHF
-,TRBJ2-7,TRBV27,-,TGTGCCAGCAGGTACGGTCCCCTCTACGAGCAGTACTTC,CASRYGPLYEQYF
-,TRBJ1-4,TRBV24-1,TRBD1,TGTGCCACCAGTGAAGCAGGCAGGGGGGCTAATGAAAAACTGTTTTTT,CATSEAGRGANEKLFF
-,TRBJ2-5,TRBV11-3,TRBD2,TGTGCCAGCAGCCTCACTAGCGGGAGGGCCGGGGAGACCCAGTACTTC,CASSLTSGRAGETQYF
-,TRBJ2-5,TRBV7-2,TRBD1,TGTGCCAGCAGCTTAGGGTTAGACAGGGGGCGCGGGGAGACCCAGTACTTC,CASSLGLDRGRGETQYF
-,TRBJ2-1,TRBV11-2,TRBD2,TGTGCCAGCAGCTCGAGCGGGAGGGACAATGAGCAGTTCTTC,CASSSSGRDNEQFF
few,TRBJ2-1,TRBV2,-,TGTGCCAGCAGAGGCTATGGGCCCTACAATGAGCAGTTCTTC,CASRGYGPYNEQFF
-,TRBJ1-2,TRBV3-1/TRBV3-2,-,TGTGCCAGCAGCCAGAGTGCACAGCATAGAAACTATGGCTACACCTTC,CASSQSAQHRNYGYTF
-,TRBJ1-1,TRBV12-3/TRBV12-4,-,TGTGCCAGCACCCTACTGAACACTGAAGCTTTCTTT,CASTLLNTEAFF
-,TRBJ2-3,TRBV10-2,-,TGCGCCAGCAGTGACAGGGGATCTCGGCGCACAGATACGCAGTATTTT,CASSDRGSRRTDTQYF
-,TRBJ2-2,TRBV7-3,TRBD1,TGTGCCAGCAGCCCACAGGGGTCGAACACCGGGGAGCTGTTTTTT,CASSPQGSNTGELFF
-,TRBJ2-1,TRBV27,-,TGTGCCAGCAGTCCAGGGGCAGAGACTAGCCTCTTCACGAGATCCTACAATGAGCAGTTCTTC,CASSPGAETSLFTRSYNEQFF
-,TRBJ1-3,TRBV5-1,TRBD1,TGCGCCAGCAGCTTGGAGGGACAGGGGTTCCCTGGAAACACCATATATTTT,CASSLEGQGFPGNTIYF
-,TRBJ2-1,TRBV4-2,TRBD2,TGTGCCAGCAGCCAAGAACTAGCGGGGGGCAAGGAGCAGTTCTTC,CASSQELAGGKEQFF
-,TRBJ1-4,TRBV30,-,TGTGCCTGGAGGTATCAGGGAATAGCTAATGAAAAACTGTTTTTT,CAWRYQGIANEKLFF
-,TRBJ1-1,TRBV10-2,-,TGCGCCAGCGTAAGCACAGGGACGAGGGACACTGAAGCTTTCTTT,CASVSTGTRDTEAFF
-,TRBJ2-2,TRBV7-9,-,TGTGCCAGCAGCCGAGCCGGGGACACCGGGGAGCTGTTTTTT,CASSRAGDTGELFF
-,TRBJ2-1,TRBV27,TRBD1,TGTGCCAGCGGCCGGGACAGGGATATCAATGAGCAGTTCTTC,CASGRDRDINEQFF
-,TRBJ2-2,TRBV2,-,TGTGCCAGCAGAGGACAGAGCACCGGGGAGCTGTTTTTT,CASRGQSTGELFF
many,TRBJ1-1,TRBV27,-,TGTGCCAGCGGACCCCAAGGGGACTCCCTTGAAGCTTTCTTT,CASGPQGDSLEAFF
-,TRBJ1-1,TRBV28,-,TGTGCCAGCAGTTTATTCGCAGCGGGAACTGAAGCTTTCTTT,CASSLFAAGTEAFF
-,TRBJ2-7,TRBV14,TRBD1,TGTGCCAGCAGCTATCGACAGGGGGTCTACGAGCAGTACTTC,CASSYRQGVYEQYF
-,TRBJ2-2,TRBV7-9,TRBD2,TGTGCCAGGACGGGACTAGCGGCAAACACCGGGGAGCTGTTTTTT,CARTGLAANTGELFF
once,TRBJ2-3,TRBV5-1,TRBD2,TGCGCCAGCAGCTTGAGGAACTTCCCGGGGGGAAATCCCCCAGATACGCAGTATTTT,CASSLRNFPGGNPPDTQYF